The rows below give T cell receptor beta chains drawn from one sample of a study of T cell responses to AZD1222 COVID-19 vaccine. Produced via immunoSEQ multiplex PCR; TCRdb's table is partial and in-frame only. The table has 84,000 or so clones, roughly 86% seen once; the top ten hold approximately 4.8%. The input for sequencing was peripheral blood, taken on day 0 of MenACWY control vaccination. Source of these receptors: an adult in good health. The CDR3 runs from the conserved cysteine through the conserved F or W. A D gene is named only where the DNA matches it firmly. Only some rows state a clone size, as once, few, many or a class for expanded clones.

clone_size: NA
v_call: TRBV7-3
d_call: TRBD1
j_call: TRBJ2-7
cdr3_nt: TGTGCCAGCAGTCCCGGGACAGAGTCCTACGAGCAGTACTTC
cdr3_aa: CASSPGTESYEQYF

clone_size: NA
v_call: TRBV11-1
d_call: NA
j_call: TRBJ2-5
cdr3_nt: TGTGCCAGCAGCCTCCAGGGCGAGACCCAGTACTTC
cdr3_aa: CASSLQGETQYF

clone_size: once
v_call: TRBV5-6
d_call: NA
j_call: TRBJ1-2
cdr3_nt: TGTGCCAGCGAGTTGAAAAGGGGGGCGAGCTATGGCTACACCTTC
cdr3_aa: CASELKRGASYGYTF

clone_size: NA
v_call: TRBV6-5
d_call: NA
j_call: TRBJ1-3
cdr3_nt: TGTGCCAGCAGGGCATCTGGAAACACCATATATTTT
cdr3_aa: CASRASGNTIYF

clone_size: NA
v_call: TRBV7-6
d_call: TRBD1
j_call: TRBJ2-7
cdr3_nt: TGTGCCAGCAGCCCAGTGGGACAGGTAGGGGGCGAGCAGTACTTC
cdr3_aa: CASSPVGQVGGEQYF

clone_size: NA
v_call: TRBV3-1/TRBV3-2
d_call: NA
j_call: TRBJ2-6
cdr3_nt: TGTGCCAGCAGCCAAGGCGCGCCCTCTGGGGCCAACGTCCTGACTTTC
cdr3_aa: CASSQGAPSGANVLTF

clone_size: NA
v_call: TRBV7-2
d_call: NA
j_call: TRBJ2-3
cdr3_nt: TGTGCCAGCAGCCAGGGTGGGGGTCGGGATACGCAGTATTTT
cdr3_aa: CASSQGGGRDTQYF

clone_size: NA
v_call: TRBV6-5
d_call: TRBD1
j_call: TRBJ1-2
cdr3_nt: TGTGCCAGCAGATTAGGGACAGAGATCTATGGCTACACCTTC
cdr3_aa: CASRLGTEIYGYTF

clone_size: once
v_call: TRBV6-5
d_call: TRBD1
j_call: TRBJ1-5
cdr3_nt: TGTGCCAGCAAACGGAAGGGGGCGGACAATCAGCCCCAGCATTTT
cdr3_aa: CASKRKGADNQPQHF

clone_size: NA
v_call: TRBV12-3/TRBV12-4
d_call: TRBD1
j_call: TRBJ1-2
cdr3_nt: TGTGCCAGCAGCATTACAGGGGTGGGTGGCTACACCTTC
cdr3_aa: CASSITGVGGYTF

clone_size: few
v_call: TRBV29-1
d_call: TRBD1
j_call: TRBJ1-1
cdr3_nt: TGCAGCGTCCGGACAGGGGACACTGAAGCTTTCTTT
cdr3_aa: CSVRTGDTEAFF

clone_size: few
v_call: TRBV6-2/TRBV6-3
d_call: TRBD1
j_call: TRBJ1-2
cdr3_nt: TGTGCCAGCAGTTCCGGAGGGGGCCATTTTTATGGCTACACCTTC
cdr3_aa: CASSSGGGHFYGYTF

clone_size: NA
v_call: TRBV11-2
d_call: NA
j_call: TRBJ2-7
cdr3_nt: TGTGCCAGCAGTCCCCTGGGGTGGACAGACTCCTACGAGCAGTACTTC
cdr3_aa: CASSPLGWTDSYEQYF

clone_size: NA
v_call: TRBV5-1
d_call: TRBD1
j_call: TRBJ1-1
cdr3_nt: TGCGCCACAAAGAGACAGGGGGCGGACACTGAAGCTTTCTTT
cdr3_aa: CATKRQGADTEAFF

clone_size: NA
v_call: TRBV6-6
d_call: NA
j_call: TRBJ2-7
cdr3_nt: TGTGCCAGCAGTTACTCTGGGGAATACTCCTACGAGCAGTACTTC
cdr3_aa: CASSYSGEYSYEQYF

clone_size: NA
v_call: TRBV6-2/TRBV6-3
d_call: NA
j_call: TRBJ2-2
cdr3_nt: TGTGCCAGCAGTTACTCGTTCACCGGGGAGCTGTTTTTT
cdr3_aa: CASSYSFTGELFF

clone_size: NA
v_call: TRBV4-1
d_call: NA
j_call: TRBJ2-5
cdr3_nt: TGCGCCAGCAGCCAAGATCGGGGGACCCAGTACTTC
cdr3_aa: CASSQDRGTQYF

clone_size: NA
v_call: TRBV4-3
d_call: TRBD2
j_call: TRBJ2-1
cdr3_nt: TGCGCCAGCAGCCAAATGGCTAGCGGGGGGGCATTAAATGAGCAGTTCTTC
cdr3_aa: CASSQMASGGALNEQFF

clone_size: once
v_call: TRBV6-1
d_call: NA
j_call: TRBJ1-1
cdr3_nt: TGTGCCAGCAGTGGAGGTTGGCAGACTAAGAACACTGAAGCTTTCTTT
cdr3_aa: CASSGGWQTKNTEAFF

clone_size: NA
v_call: TRBV18
d_call: NA
j_call: TRBJ1-2
cdr3_nt: TGTGCCAGCTCTCCCGACCTGGAATCTAACTATGGCTACACCTTC
cdr3_aa: CASSPDLESNYGYTF

clone_size: NA
v_call: TRBV4-1
d_call: NA
j_call: TRBJ1-4
cdr3_nt: TGCGCCAGCAGCCAAGACCTAACAGGGAGCGGTAATGAAAAACTGTTTTTT
cdr3_aa: CASSQDLTGSGNEKLFF

clone_size: NA
v_call: TRBV28
d_call: NA
j_call: TRBJ2-3
cdr3_nt: TGTGCCAGCAGCCCCCTTACAGGTTTTAGCACAGATACGCAGTATTTT
cdr3_aa: CASSPLTGFSTDTQYF

clone_size: NA
v_call: TRBV20-1
d_call: NA
j_call: TRBJ1-1
cdr3_nt: TGCAGTGCTCTAGGGTTCGCTGAAGCTTTCTTT
cdr3_aa: CSALGFAEAFF

clone_size: NA
v_call: TRBV12-5
d_call: NA
j_call: TRBJ1-2
cdr3_nt: TGTGCTAGTGGTTTGGTACTGACAGGAGCAAAGTCCTATGGCTACACCTTC
cdr3_aa: CASGLVLTGAKSYGYTF

clone_size: NA
v_call: TRBV11-2
d_call: NA
j_call: TRBJ1-1
cdr3_nt: TGTGCCAGCAGCTTAGGGGCTAACACTGAAGCTTTCTTT
cdr3_aa: CASSLGANTEAFF